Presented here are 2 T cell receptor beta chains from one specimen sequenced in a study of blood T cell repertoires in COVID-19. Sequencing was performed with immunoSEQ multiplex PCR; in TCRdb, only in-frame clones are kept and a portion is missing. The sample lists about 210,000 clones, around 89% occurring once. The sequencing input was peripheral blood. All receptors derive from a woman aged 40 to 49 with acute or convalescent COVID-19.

For the CDR3, the DNA is TGTGCCAGCAGCCCCGGCCTCACGGATTCGGGAGAGCAGTACGTC. Translated, it gives CASSPGLTDSGEQYV. The chain is built from TRBV9 and TRBJ2-7; D possibly corresponds to TRBD2 (5 bases). Germline V CDR1 and CDR2: SGDLS, YYNGEE. Trimming pared 4 bases from V and 7 bases from J, leaving 21 bases between. The CDR3 length is 15 residues.

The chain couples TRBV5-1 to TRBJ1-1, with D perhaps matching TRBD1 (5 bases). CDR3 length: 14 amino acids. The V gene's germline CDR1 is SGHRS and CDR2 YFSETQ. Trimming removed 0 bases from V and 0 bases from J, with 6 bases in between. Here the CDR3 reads CASSLEGVNTEAFF. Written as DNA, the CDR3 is TGCGCCAGCAGCTTGGAAGGGGTGAACACTGAAGCTTTCTTT. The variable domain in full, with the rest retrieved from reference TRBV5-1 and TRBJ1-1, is KAGVTQTPRYLIKTRGQQVTLSCSPISGHRSVSWYQQTPGQGLQFLFEYFSETQRNKGNFPGRFSGRQFSNSRSEMNVSTLELGDSALYLCASSLEGVNTEAFFGQGTRLTVV.